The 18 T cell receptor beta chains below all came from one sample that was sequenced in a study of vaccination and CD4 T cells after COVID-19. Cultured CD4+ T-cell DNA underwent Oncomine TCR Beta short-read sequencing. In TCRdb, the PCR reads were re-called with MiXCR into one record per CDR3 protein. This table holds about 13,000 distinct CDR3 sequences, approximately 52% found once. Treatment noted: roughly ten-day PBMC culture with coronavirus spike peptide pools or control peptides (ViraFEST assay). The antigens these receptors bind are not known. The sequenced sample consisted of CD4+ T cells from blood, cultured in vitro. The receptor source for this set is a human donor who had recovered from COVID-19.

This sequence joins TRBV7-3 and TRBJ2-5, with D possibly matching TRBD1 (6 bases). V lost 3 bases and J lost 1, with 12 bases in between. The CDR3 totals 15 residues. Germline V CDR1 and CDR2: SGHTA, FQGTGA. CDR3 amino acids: CASSFRGQSQETQYF. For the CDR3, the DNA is TGTGCCAGCAGCTTCAGGGGCCAATCCCAAGAGACCCAGTACTTC. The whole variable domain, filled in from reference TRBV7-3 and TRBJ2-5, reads GAGVSQTPSNKVTEKGKYVELRCDPISGHTALYWYRQSLGQGPEFLIYFQGTGAADDSGLPNDRFFAVRPEGSVSTLKIQRTERGDSAVYLCASSFRGQSQETQYFGPGTRLLVL.

CDR3 amino acids: CSASIPGQGYEQYF. As DNA, the CDR3 is TGCAGTGCTTCAATACCGGGACAGGGGTACGAGCAGTACTTC. The chain couples TRBV20-1 to TRBJ2-7; 10 positions agree with TRBD1. This CDR3 contains 14 residues. J was trimmed by 4 bases and V by 5 bases; bases with no gene match: 8. CDR1 and CDR2 from the germline V gene are DFQATT and SNEGSKA (reference sequence).

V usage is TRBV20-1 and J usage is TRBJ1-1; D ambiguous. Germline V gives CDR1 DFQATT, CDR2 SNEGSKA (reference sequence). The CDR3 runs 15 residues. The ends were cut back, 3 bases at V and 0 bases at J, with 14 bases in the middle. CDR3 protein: CSASAGQELNTEAFF. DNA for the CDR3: TGCAGTGCTAGTGCGGGTCAGGAGTTGAACACTGAAGCTTTCTTT.

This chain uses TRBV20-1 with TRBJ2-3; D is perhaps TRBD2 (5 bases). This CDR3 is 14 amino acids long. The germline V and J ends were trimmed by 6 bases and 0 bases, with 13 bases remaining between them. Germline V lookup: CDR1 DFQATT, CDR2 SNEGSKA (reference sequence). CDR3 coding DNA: TGCAGTGCCAAAGAAACGGGGAGCACAGATACGCAGTATTTT. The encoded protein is CSAKETGSTDTQYF.

The CDR3 is CSAPTRAQETQYF. CDR3 bases: TGCAGTGCCCCAACTAGGGCACAAGAGACCCAGTACTTC. J is TRBJ2-5 and V is TRBV20-1, with a tentative D call TRBD2 (5 bases). The CDR3 extends over 13 amino acids. Germline V gene data show CDR1 as DFQATT and CDR2 as SNEGSKA (reference sequence). Trimming removed 6 bases from V and 2 bases from J, with 13 bases in between.

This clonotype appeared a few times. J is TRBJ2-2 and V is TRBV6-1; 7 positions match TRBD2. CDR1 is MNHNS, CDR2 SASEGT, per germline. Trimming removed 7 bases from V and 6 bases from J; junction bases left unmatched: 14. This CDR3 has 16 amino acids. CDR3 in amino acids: CASTETSGIVAGELFF. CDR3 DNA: TGTGCCAGCACCGAGACAAGCGGGATTGTCGCCGGGGAGCTGTTTTTT.

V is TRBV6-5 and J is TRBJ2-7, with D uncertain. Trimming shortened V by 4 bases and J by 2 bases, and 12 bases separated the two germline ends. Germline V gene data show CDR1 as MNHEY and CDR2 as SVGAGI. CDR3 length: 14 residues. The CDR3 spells CASSLINPAYEQYF. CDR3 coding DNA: TGTGCCAGCAGTTTGATCAACCCTGCCTACGAGCAGTACTTC.

The CDR3 region has the DNA TGTGCCAGCAGGGCCCAGGGTGGGGGGGATACGCAGTATTTT. Protein product: CASRAQGGGDTQYF. V is TRBV2 and J is TRBJ2-3; possibly TRBD2 for D (6 bases). Germline V gene data show CDR1 as SNHLY and CDR2 as FYNNEI. The CDR3 has 14 amino acids. Between the trimmed V and J ends, which lost 6 bases and 6 bases, there was a span of 16 bases.

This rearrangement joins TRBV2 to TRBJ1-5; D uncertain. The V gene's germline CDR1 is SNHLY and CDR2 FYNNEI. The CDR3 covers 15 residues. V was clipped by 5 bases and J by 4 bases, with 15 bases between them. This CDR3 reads CASSPQGIGNQPQHF. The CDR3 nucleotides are TGTGCCAGCAGTCCACAAGGAATAGGGAATCAGCCCCAGCATTTT. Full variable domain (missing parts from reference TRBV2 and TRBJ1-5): EPEVTQTPSHQVTQMGQEVILRCVPISNHLYFYWYRQILGQKVEFLVSFYNNEISEKSEIFDDQFSVERPDGSNFTLKIRSTKLEDSAMYFCASSPQGIGNQPQHFGDGTRLSIL.

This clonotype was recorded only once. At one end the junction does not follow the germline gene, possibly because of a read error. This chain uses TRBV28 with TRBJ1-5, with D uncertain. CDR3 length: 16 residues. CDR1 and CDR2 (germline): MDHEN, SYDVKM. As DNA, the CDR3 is TGTGCCAGCAGTTTATGGTCATCGGGGTTCGGTCAGCCCCAACATTTT. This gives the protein CASSLWSSGFGQPQHF.

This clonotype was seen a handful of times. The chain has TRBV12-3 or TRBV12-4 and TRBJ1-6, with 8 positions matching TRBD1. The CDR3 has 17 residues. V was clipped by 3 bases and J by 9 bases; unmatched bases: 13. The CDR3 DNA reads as TGTGCCAGCAGTTTCTCCCCGAGGACAGGGAGGGCTTCACCCCTCCACTTT. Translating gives CASSFSPRTGRASPLHF.

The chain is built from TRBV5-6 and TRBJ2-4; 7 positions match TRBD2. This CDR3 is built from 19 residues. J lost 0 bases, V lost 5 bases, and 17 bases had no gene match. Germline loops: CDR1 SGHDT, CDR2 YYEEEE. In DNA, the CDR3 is TGTGCCAGCAGAAAGCTAGTAGGGCGCGGGAGTAGAGCCAAAAACATTCAGTACTTC. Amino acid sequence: CASRKLVGRGSRAKNIQYF. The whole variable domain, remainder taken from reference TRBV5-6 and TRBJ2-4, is DAGVTQSPTHLIKTRGQQVTLRCSPKSGHDTVSWYQQALGQGPQFIFQYYEEEERQRGNFPDRFSGHQFPNYSSELNVNALLLGDSALYLCASRKLVGRGSRAKNIQYFGAGTRLSVL.

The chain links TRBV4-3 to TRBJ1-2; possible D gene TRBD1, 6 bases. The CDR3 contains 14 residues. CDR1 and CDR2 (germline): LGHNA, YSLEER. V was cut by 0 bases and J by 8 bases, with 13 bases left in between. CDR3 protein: CASSQDGQRGGYTF. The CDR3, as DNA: TGCGCCAGCAGCCAAGATGGGCAAAGGGGGGGCTACACCTTC.

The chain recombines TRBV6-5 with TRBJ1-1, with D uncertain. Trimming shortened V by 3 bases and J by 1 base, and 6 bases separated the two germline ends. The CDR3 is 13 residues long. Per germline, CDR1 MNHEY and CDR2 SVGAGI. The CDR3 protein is CASSYIKNTEAFF. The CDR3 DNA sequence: TGTGCCAGCAGTTATATCAAGAACACTGAAGCTTTCTTT.

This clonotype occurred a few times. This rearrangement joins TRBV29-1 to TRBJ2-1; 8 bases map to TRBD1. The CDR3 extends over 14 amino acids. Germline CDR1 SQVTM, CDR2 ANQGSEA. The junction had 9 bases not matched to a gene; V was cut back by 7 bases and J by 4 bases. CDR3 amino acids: CSARRGRGYNEQFF. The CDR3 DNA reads TGCAGCGCGCGCAGGGGGCGCGGTTACAATGAGCAGTTCTTC.

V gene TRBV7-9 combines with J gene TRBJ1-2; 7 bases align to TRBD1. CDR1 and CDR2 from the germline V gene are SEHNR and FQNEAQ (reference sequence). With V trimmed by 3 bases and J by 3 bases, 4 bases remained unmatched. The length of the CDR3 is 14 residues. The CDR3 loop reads CASSFGGQHYGYTF. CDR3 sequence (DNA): TGTGCCAGCAGCTTCGGGGGACAGCACTATGGCTACACCTTC.

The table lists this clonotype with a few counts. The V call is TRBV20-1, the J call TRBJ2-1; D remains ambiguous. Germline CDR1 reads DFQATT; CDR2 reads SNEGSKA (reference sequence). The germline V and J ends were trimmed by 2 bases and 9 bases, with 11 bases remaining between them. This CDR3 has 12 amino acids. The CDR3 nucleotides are TGCAGTGCTAGAAAGACCCCCAGTGAGCAGTTCTTC. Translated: CSARKTPSEQFF.

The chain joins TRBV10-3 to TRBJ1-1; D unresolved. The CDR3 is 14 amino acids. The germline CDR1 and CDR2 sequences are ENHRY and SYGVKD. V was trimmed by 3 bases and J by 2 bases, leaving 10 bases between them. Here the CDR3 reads CAISDTVLNTEAFF. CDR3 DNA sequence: TGTGCCATCAGTGATACAGTTCTTAACACTGAAGCTTTCTTT.